This TCR beta chain stems from a study of CD8+ T cells in alopecia areata. V was shortened by 2 bases and J by 0 bases, with 11 bases between the two germline ends. Germline CDR1 SGHRS, CDR2 YFSETQ. The CDR3 runs 15 residues. Treatment reported: oral pan-JAK inhibitor, 5-10 mg twice daily. Peripheral blood and lesional scalp punch biopsies were taken from alopecia areata patients. Sequencing used cDNA as its template, made by extracting RNA and reverse transcribing it. Repertoires were generated with immunoSEQ multiplex PCR, while TCRdb's copy carries only in-frame clones and drops some. The sample comprises fewer than 200,000 clones, about three fifths of which are singletons, and 16% rests with the top ten.

The chain is built from TRBV5-1 and TRBJ2-5; TRBD1 is a possible D gene (6 bases). The specimen comprised CD4+ T cells sorted from blood, sampled at approximately week 60, from a patient treated with tofacitinib. This clonotype originated in a human donor with alopecia areata. The CDR3 here is CASSLQGYYQETQYF. In DNA form, the CDR3 reads TGCGCCAGCAGCTTACAGGGCTATTACCAAGAGACCCAGTACTTC. Based on the CDR3 plus reference TRBV5-1 and TRBJ2-5, the full variable domain is KAGVTQTPRYLIKTRGQQVTLSCSPISGHRSVSWYQQTPGQGLQFLFEYFSETQRNKGNFPGRFSGRQFSNSRSEMNVSTLELGDSALYLCASSLQGYYQETQYFGPGTRLLVL.